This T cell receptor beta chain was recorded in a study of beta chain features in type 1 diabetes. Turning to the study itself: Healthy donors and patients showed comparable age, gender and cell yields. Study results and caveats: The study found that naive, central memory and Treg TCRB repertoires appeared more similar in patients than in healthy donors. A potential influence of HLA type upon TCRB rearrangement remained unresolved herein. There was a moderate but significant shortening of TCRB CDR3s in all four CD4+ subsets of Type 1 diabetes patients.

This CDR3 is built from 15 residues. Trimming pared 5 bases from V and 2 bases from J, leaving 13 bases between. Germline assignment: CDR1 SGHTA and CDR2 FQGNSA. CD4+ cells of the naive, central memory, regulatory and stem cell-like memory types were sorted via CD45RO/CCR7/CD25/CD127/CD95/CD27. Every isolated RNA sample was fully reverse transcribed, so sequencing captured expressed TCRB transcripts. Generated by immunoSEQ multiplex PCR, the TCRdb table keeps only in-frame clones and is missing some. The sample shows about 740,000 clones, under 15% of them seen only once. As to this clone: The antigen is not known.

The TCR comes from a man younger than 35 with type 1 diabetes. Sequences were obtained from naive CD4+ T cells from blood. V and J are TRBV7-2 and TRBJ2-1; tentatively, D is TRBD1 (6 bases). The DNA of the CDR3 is TGTGCCAGCAGCGTTACACAGGGTACCTACAATGAGCAGTTCTTC. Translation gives CASSVTQGTYNEQFF.